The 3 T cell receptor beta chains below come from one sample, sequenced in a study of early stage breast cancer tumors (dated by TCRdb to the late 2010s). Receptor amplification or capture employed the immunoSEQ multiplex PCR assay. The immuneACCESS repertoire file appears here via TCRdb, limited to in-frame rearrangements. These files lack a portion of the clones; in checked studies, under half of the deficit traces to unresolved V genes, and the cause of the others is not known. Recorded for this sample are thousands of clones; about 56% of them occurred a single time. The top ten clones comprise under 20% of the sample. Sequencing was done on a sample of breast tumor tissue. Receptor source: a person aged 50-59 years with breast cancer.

The CDR3 loop reads CARDKGGENSPLHF. The CDR3, as DNA: TGTGCCAGAGATAAGGGCGGGGAGAATTCACCCCTCCACTTT. The rearrangement joins TRBV6-8 to TRBJ1-6; D is ambiguous. The CDR3 is 14 residues long. V shed 9 bases and J shed 7 bases, with 16 bases lying between them. CDR1 is MNHGY and CDR2 is SAAAGT in the germline V gene.

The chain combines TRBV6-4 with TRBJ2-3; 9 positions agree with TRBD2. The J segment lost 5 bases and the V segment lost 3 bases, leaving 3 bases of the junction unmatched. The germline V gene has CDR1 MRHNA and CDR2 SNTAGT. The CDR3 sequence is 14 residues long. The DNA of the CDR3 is TGTGCCAGCAGTGAGGCTAGCGGGAAAGATACGCAGTATTTT. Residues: CASSEASGKDTQYF.

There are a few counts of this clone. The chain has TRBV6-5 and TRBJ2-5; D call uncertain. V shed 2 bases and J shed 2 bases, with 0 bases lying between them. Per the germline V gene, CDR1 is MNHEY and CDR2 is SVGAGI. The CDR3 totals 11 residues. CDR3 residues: CASSYQETQYF. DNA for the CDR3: TGTGCCAGCAGTTACCAAGAGACCCAGTACTTC.